Sequencing of this T cell receptor (beta chain) was carried out in a study of TIL therapy for anti-PD-1-resistant metastatic lung cancer. The CDR3 runs 17 residues. J was trimmed by 9 bases and V by 2 bases; bases with no gene match: 12. Germline V gives CDR1 MNHEY, CDR2 SMNVEV (reference sequence). The sample's time point: pre-treatment sample, taken before nivolumab and TIL therapy. Most excised metastases sampled were pleural nodules or supraclavicular lymph nodes. This clone was seen just once. Its antigen is currently unknown. Whole-study results and caveats: Many TIL product clones were absent from baseline tumor, suggesting clonal contraction.

The libraries were made with immunoSEQ v3. Only in-frame clones appear in the TCRdb table, and some are missing; sequencing was by immunoSEQ multiplex PCR. The repertoire holds approximately 23,000 clones, with roughly 69% as singletons. Sequenced material: tumor tissue, taken at baseline. The rearrangement links TRBV27 to TRBJ2-1; 11 bases fit TRBD2. This receptor was obtained from a woman between 30 and 79 years old with non-small cell lung cancer. Here the CDR3 reads CASSLVKLAGGGSEQFF. CDR3 bases: TGTGCCAGCAGTTTAGTGAAGCTAGCGGGAGGCGGTTCTGAGCAGTTCTTC.